This T cell receptor (beta chain) was captured by sequencing in a study of blood T cell repertoires in COVID-19. Whole-study context: The United States, Italy and Spain provided the acute and convalescent COVID-19 samples. PBMCs, B-cell-depleted T cells, or T cells provided the cDNA or gDNA that made up the material.

The CDR3 length is 16 residues. Germline V CDR1 and CDR2: LNHDA, SQIVND (reference sequence). J lost 7 bases, V lost 3 bases, and 14 bases had no gene match. Methods used by the authors: How many nucleated cells were present was estimated from reference gene primer amplification. TCRdb keeps only in-frame clones here, not all; method: immunoSEQ multiplex PCR. The D gene and trimming were derived from the DNA, and the V and J assignments and clone size from that table. The sample yields 95,000 or so clones, around 79% seen once. The J gene is TRBJ1-1, the V gene TRBV19; 7 nucleotides line up with TRBD1. The specimen sequenced was peripheral blood. The clonotype originates from an elderly woman with active or convalescent COVID-19. The CDR3 DNA reads TGTGCCAGTAGTATTAGCAGGGGGATCGGCCTCTTTGAAGCTTTCTTT. This sequence encodes CASSISRGIGLFEAFF.